This entry lists 25 T cell receptor beta chains sequenced from one sample in a study of shared clonotypes between healthy human individuals. TCRdb's table, derived via immunoSEQ multiplex PCR, lists solely in-frame clones and lacks some. The sample includes around 2.3 million clones, nearly 97% of them seen just once. Sequencing was performed on naive CD4+ T cells sorted from blood. Subset in this sample: CD45RA+ positively selected. The source is a man younger than 35 in good health.

CDR3 sequence reads: CASRQWDRGYAGELFF. The CDR3 bases are TGTGCCAGCAGACAGTGGGACAGGGGATATGCCGGGGAGCTGTTTTTT. J is TRBJ2-2 and V is TRBV4-2; 10 bases agree with TRBD1. V trimming: 6 bases; J trimming: 6 bases; junction bases outside the gene matches: 10. The CDR3 is made up of 16 amino acids. The germline CDR1 and CDR2 sequences are LGHNA and YNFKEQ.

This sequence joins TRBV5-8 and TRBJ2-2, with D tentatively TRBD1 or TRBD2 (7 bases each). Germline-derived CDR1 and CDR2 are SGHTS and YDEGEE. V was shortened by 0 bases and J by 0 bases, with 12 bases between the two germline ends. The CDR3 has 17 amino acids. The chain's CDR3 is CASSLAGGQSNTGELFF. The CDR3 nucleotides are TGTGCCAGCAGCTTGGCGGGGGGACAGTCGAACACCGGGGAGCTGTTTTTT.

This chain connects TRBV6-6 to TRBJ1-2; 7 nucleotides line up with TRBD1. Germline values: CDR1 MNHNY, CDR2 SVGAGI (reference sequence). The CDR3 runs to 14 residues. The V and J ends lost 6 bases and 8 bases, in that order; junction bases with no gene match: 12. The CDR3 DNA reads as TGTGCCAGCAGACCAGGGGGGTATGGTTCGGGCTACACCTTC. Translation gives CASRPGGYGSGYTF.

V gene TRBV29-1 combines with J gene TRBJ1-1; D is possibly TRBD1 (5 bases). V dropped 7 bases and J dropped 4 bases, with 13 bases sitting between them. There are 12 residues in the CDR3. CDR1 SQVTM and CDR2 ANQGSEA come from the germline V gene. The CDR3 loop reads CSAPGRGTEAFF. CDR3 in DNA: TGCAGCGCTCCCGGGAGGGGCACTGAAGCTTTCTTT.

The CDR3 region has the DNA TGTGCCAGCAGCACGCCTAGCGGGGGGGCCGTCCCCTACAATGAGCAGTTCTTC. Protein product: CASSTPSGGAVPYNEQFF. The V and J genes are TRBV7-2 and TRBJ2-1; 12 bases map to TRBD2. With 5 bases clipped from V and 2 bases from J, the junction kept 10 bases outside the gene matches. Germline V gene data show CDR1 as SGHTA and CDR2 as FQGNSA. The CDR3 has 18 residues.

V and J are TRBV25-1 and TRBJ2-7, with 10 bases aligning to TRBD1. Germline V CDR1 and CDR2: MGHDK, SYGVNS. V was pared by 5 bases and J by 7 bases, with 5 bases of the junction left unmatched. This CDR3 has 13 residues. CDR3 coding DNA: TGTGCCAGCAGTAAGACAGGGGGCGTTGAGCAGTACTTC. This gives the protein CASSKTGGVEQYF.

The rearrangement links TRBV10-3 to TRBJ1-1; a weak D match, TRBD1 (6 bases). Trimming cost V 1 base and J 1 base, with 10 bases left between them. The germline V gene encodes CDR1 ENHRY and CDR2 SYGVKD. The CDR3 covers 15 residues. CDR3 coding DNA: TGTGCCATCAGTGAGTGGGACAAGGAGAACACTGAAGCTTTCTTT. As protein: CAISEWDKENTEAFF.

Concerning this clone itself: Other DNA sequences in this specimen translate into the identical CDR3. The DNA for the CDR3 is TGTGCCAGCAGCGTAGGGCCATCTGGAAACACCATATATTTT. Its translation is CASSVGPSGNTIYF. The J gene is TRBJ1-3, the V gene TRBV9, with D unclear. This CDR3 is built from 14 residues. Germline V CDR1 and CDR2: SGDLS, YYNGEE. V dropped 0 bases and J dropped 1 base, with 5 bases sitting between them.

As for this clone: This same CDR3 is encoded by further DNA sequences in the sample. This chain joins TRBV19 and TRBJ2-2, with 9 bases lining up with TRBD1. The trim removed 5 bases at V and 5 bases at J, leaving 6 bases unmatched. The germline V gene encodes CDR1 LNHDA and CDR2 SQIVND (reference sequence). The CDR3 runs to 15 residues. DNA for the CDR3: TGTGCCAGTAGTCCGGGACAGGGACGAACCGGGGAGCTGTTTTTT. Its translation: CASSPGQGRTGELFF.

This clone has only a few counts. Written as DNA, the CDR3 is TGCGCCAGCAGCTTGGAGCAGGGAAGGGATTCACCCCTCCACTTT. It codes for CASSLEQGRDSPLHF. This chain joins TRBV5-1 and TRBJ1-6, with a possible D match to TRBD1 (5 bases). The CDR3 loop spans 15 amino acids. CDR1 and CDR2 from the germline V gene are SGHRS and YFSETQ. Trimming stripped 0 bases from V and 8 bases from J, with 12 bases between.

The chain has TRBV6-5 and TRBJ1-2, with TRBD1 matching over 8 bases. The CDR3 extends over 12 amino acids. Germline assignment: CDR1 MNHEY and CDR2 SVGAGI. Trimming took 6 bases from V and 8 from J; bases not matched to a gene: 5. DNA of the CDR3: TGTGCCAGCAGCCGACAGGGGATCGGCTACACCTTC. Translated: CASSRQGIGYTF.

The CDR3 region has the DNA TGCGCCAGCAGCCGGGGACAGGGCCCCTCTGAAGCTTTCTTT. This encodes CASSRGQGPSEAFF. The chain links TRBV5-1 to TRBJ1-1, with 9 bases identical to TRBD1. Germline CDR1 is SGHRS and CDR2 is YFSETQ. Unmatched junction bases numbered 7, after V lost 4 bases and J lost 6 bases. The CDR3 loop spans 14 amino acids.

This chain joins TRBV18 and TRBJ2-7, with TRBD1 matching over 10 bases. This CDR3 has 16 residues. CDR1 and CDR2 (germline): KGHSH, LQKENI. V was clipped by 4 bases and J by 5 bases; unmatched bases: 11. The CDR3, as DNA: TGTGCCAGCTCACATTATGCCGGGACAGGGGATGACGAGCAGTACTTC. Protein: CASSHYAGTGDDEQYF.

V and J are TRBV6-5 and TRBJ2-5, with D perhaps TRBD1 or TRBD2 (5 bases each). This CDR3 spans 15 amino acids. V lost 5 bases, J lost 7 bases, and 20 bases lay in between. Germline V lookup: CDR1 MNHEY, CDR2 SVGAGI. The CDR3 loop reads CASSPPGTQKGTQYF. CDR3 bases: TGTGCCAGCAGTCCCCCCGGGACGCAGAAGGGGACCCAGTACTTC.

The J gene is TRBJ1-2, the V gene TRBV19; 10 bases fit TRBD1. Trimming took 9 bases from V and 2 from J; bases not matched to a gene: 6. Germline assignment: CDR1 LNHDA and CDR2 SQIVND (reference sequence). The CDR3 spans 14 residues. The chain's CDR3 is CARVPGQGNYGYTF. Here the CDR3 DNA reads TGTGCCAGGGTCCCGGGACAGGGGAACTATGGCTACACCTTC.

V gene TRBV5-1 combines with J gene TRBJ1-5; possibly TRBD1 for D (5 bases). This CDR3 contains 14 residues. Between the trimmed V and J ends, which lost 8 bases and 0 bases, there was a span of 12 bases. Germline loops: CDR1 SGHRS, CDR2 YFSETQ. The CDR3 is CARRGPYSNQPQHF. In DNA, the CDR3 is TGCGCCAGGAGGGGACCTTATAGCAATCAGCCCCAGCATTTT.

The chain uses TRBV30 and TRBJ1-4, with D maybe TRBD1 (5 bases). Germline CDR1 is GTSNPN and CDR2 is SVGIG (reference sequence). Trimming pared 4 bases from V and 7 bases from J, leaving 16 bases between. The CDR3 is made up of 14 amino acids. CDR3 in DNA: TGTGCCTGGACCCGGGACCCAATAATTGAAAAACTGTTTTTT. This translates into CAWTRDPIIEKLFF.

In DNA form, the CDR3 reads TGTGCCAGCAGCCCAGTGGTTGGCGCCGGGGAGCTGTTTTTT. This translates into CASSPVVGAGELFF. V and J are TRBV11-2 and TRBJ2-2; D call uncertain. This CDR3 is built from 14 residues. CDR1 is SGHAT and CDR2 is FQNNGV in the germline V gene. Trimming took off 5 bases at V and 6 bases at J, with 13 bases between the two ends. Filled out from reference TRBV11-2 and TRBJ2-2, the complete variable domain reads EAGVAQSPRYKIIEKRQSVAFWCNPISGHATLYWYQQILGQGPKLLIQFQNNGVVDDSQLPKDRFSAERLKGVDSTLKIQPAKLEDSAVYLCASSPVVGAGELFFGEGSRLTVL.

The chain recombines TRBV30 with TRBJ2-7; 8 bases line up with TRBD1. This CDR3 is 15 amino acids long. Germline CDR1 reads GTSNPN; CDR2 reads SVGIG (reference sequence). Trimming removed 3 bases from V and 0 bases from J; junction bases left unmatched: 7. The CDR3 nucleotides read TGTGCCTGGAGGCTAGGACAGGGTAGCTCCTACGAGCAGTACTTC. Amino acids: CAWRLGQGSSYEQYF.

Here the CDR3 DNA reads TGTGCCAGCAATCTTGCCGGGGGAGGCGATACGCAGTATTTT. This gives the protein CASNLAGGGDTQYF. V and J are TRBV28 and TRBJ2-3; D might be TRBD2 (6 bases). Germline V gene data show CDR1 as MDHEN and CDR2 as SYDVKM. The ends were cut back, 7 bases at V and 6 bases at J, with 17 bases in the middle. This CDR3 region has 14 residues.

The rearrangement links TRBV19 to TRBJ2-5; 11 bases map to TRBD1. Germline CDR1 LNHDA, CDR2 SQIVND (reference sequence). V gave up 1 base and J gave up 5 bases; unmatched junction bases: 3. The CDR3 loop spans 15 amino acids. This CDR3 is CASSIGTGGGETQYF. The CDR3 nucleotides read TGTGCCAGTAGTATAGGGACAGGGGGCGGGGAGACCCAGTACTTC.

This chain connects TRBV20-1 to TRBJ1-2; D is perhaps TRBD1 (5 bases). Germline lookup yields CDR1 DFQATT and CDR2 SNEGSKA (reference sequence). V lost 5 bases and J 7 bases, leaving 11 bases between the germline ends. The CDR3 covers 11 residues. In DNA form, the CDR3 reads TGCAGTGCTTCTCCGGGGGGTGGCTACACCTTC. This gives the protein CSASPGGGYTF.

The rearrangement links TRBV6-5 to TRBJ1-2; D is ambiguous. V was trimmed by 11 bases and J by 6 bases, leaving 13 bases between them. Per the germline V gene, CDR1 is MNHEY and CDR2 is SVGAGI. The CDR3 has 11 residues. CDR3 DNA: TGTGCCTCCAAAAGGGCCAATGGCTACACCTTC. Protein sequence: CASKRANGYTF.

The chain carries TRBV6-5 and TRBJ1-3, with D uncertain. V was pared by 9 bases and J by 4 bases, with 1 base between. From germline, CDR1 is MNHEY and CDR2 SVGAGI. The CDR3 length is 9 residues. The CDR3 sequence: CARGNTIYF. CDR3 DNA: TGTGCCAGGGGAAACACCATATATTTT.

On this clone itself: The same CDR3 is also encoded by other DNA sequences in this sample. V gene TRBV5-1 combines with J gene TRBJ1-1; D remains unclear. Germline CDR1 reads SGHRS; CDR2 reads YFSETQ. Trimming shortened V by 1 base and J by 1 base, and 5 bases separated the two germline ends. This CDR3 contains 13 residues. The DNA for the CDR3 is TGCGCCAGCAGCTTGCTCGAGAACACTGAAGCTTTCTTT. Translated: CASSLLENTEAFF.